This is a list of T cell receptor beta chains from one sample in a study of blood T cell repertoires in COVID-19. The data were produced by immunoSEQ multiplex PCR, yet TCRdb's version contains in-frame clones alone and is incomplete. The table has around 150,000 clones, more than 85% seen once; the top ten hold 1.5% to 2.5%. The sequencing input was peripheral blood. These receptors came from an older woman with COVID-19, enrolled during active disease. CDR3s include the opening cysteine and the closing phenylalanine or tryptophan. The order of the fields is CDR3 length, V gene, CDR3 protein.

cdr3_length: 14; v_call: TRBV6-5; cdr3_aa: CASSYSLDSEKLFF
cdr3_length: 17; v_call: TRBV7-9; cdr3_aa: CASSLRRQGTLTGELFF
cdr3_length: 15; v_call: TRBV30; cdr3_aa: CAWSAGTGEGNTIYF
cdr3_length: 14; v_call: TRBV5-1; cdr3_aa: CASSLMAPTDTQYF
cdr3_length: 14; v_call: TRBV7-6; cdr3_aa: CASSLGGGRETQYF
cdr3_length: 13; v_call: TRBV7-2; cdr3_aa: CASSYTGGYGYTF
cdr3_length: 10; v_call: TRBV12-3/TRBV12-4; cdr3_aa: CASSLNTIYF
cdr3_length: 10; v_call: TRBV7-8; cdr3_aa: CASGLYEQYF
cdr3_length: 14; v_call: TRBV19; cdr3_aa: CASSEGVGNTEAFF
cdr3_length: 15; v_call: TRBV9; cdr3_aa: CASSEGGTEHNEQFF
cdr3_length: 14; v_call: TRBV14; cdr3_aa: CASSLGGAIYEQYF
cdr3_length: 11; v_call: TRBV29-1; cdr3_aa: CSGSRGPEAFF
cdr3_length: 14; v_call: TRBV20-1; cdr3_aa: CSASWSGVDTEAFF
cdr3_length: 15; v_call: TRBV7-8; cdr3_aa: CASSPQRGGLAEQYF
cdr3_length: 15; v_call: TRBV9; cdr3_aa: CASSKGRGQGYGYTF
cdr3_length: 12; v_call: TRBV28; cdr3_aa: CASSLGGRPQHF
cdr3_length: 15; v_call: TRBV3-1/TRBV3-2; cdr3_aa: CASSQSGGPHNEQFF
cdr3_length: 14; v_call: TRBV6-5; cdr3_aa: CASSPGLTNEKLFF
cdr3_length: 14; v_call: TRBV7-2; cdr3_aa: CASSLRTVSSPLHF
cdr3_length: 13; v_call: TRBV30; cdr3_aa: CAWTSGGTDTQYF
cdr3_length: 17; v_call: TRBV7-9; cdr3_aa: CASRRAGAVIGANVLTF
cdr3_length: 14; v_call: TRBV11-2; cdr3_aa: CASSRQGSIYGYTF
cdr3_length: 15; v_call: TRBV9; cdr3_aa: CASRAGTGGNYGYTF
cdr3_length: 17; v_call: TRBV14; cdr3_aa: CASSQDRWDRINNEQFF
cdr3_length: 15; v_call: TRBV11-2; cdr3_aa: CASSLTRGSYNEQFF
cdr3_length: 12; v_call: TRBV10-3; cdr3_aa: CATSGDTDTQYF
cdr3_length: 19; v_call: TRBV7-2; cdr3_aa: CASSLYAPGVPFRVNTQYF
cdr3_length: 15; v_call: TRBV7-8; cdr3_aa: CASSLVSDRNYGYTF
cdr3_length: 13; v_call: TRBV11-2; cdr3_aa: CASSQGGRSGAFF
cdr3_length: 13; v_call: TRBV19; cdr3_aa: CASSQTVGEKLFF
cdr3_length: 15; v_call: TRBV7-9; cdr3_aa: CASSPRGTSTDTQYF
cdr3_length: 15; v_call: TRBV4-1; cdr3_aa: CASSLGQGIITEAFF
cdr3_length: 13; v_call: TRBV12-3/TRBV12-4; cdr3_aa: CASSQGVSWSQHF
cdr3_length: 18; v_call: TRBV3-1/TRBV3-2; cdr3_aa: CASSNNGGRGQSPSPLHF
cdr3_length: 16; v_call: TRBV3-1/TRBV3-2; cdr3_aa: CASSQGLGLLSYEQYF
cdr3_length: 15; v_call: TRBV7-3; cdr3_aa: CASSPGDSLNTEAFF
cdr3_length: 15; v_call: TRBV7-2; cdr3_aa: CASSPSGQPSYEQYF
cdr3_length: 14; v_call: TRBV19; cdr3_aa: CASSIEGRAQPQHF
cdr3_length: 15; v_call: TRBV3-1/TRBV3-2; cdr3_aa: CASSWERPSYNEQFF
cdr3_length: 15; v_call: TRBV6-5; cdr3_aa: CASRTAPNSGNTIYF
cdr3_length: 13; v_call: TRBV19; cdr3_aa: CASSMGSGNTIYF
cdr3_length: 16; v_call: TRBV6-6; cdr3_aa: CASSYPETGVGYGYTF
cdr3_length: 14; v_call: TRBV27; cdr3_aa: CASTLDRFNSPLHF
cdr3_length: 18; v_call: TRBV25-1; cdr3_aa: CASSESYPGQGANYGYTF
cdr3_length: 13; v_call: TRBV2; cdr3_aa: CASRDRGGTEAFF
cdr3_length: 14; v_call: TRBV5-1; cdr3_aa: CASSLTGPPDTQYF
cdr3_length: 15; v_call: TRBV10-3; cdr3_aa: CAIGSRENTNYGYTF
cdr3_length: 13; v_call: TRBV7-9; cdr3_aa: CASSLGAHEKLFF
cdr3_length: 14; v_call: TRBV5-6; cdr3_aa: CASSLDRRNTEAFF
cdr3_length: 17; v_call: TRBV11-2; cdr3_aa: CASSLIGQRRMNTEAFF
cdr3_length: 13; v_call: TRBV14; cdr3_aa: CASSQGALYGYTF
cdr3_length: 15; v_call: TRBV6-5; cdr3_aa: CASSYSRGPYNEQFF
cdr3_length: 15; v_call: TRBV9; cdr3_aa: CASSVEPTGNYGYTF
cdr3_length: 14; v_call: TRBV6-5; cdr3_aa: CASSYKDRATEAFF
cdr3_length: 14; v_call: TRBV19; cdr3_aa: CASNIQGVDTEAFF
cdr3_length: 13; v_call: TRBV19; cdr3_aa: CASSIADSYGYTF
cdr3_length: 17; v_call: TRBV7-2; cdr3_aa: CASSLSLDRGLGNIQYF
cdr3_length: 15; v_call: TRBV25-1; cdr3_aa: CASSATTGREGGYTF